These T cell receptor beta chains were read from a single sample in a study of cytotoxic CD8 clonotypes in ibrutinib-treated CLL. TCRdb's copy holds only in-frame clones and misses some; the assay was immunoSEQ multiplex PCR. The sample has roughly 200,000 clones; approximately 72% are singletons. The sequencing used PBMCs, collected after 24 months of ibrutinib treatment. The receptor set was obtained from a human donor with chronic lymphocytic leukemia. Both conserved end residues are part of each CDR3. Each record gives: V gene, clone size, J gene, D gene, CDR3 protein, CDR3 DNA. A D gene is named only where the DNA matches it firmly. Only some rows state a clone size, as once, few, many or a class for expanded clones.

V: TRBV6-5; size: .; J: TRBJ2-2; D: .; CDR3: CASSPRASAGELFF; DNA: TGTGCCAGCAGTCCCCGGGCTTCGGCCGGGGAGCTGTTTTTT
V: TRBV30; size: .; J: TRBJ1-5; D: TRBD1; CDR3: CAWSQGAVQPQHF; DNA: TGTGCCTGGAGTCAGGGGGCGGTTCAGCCCCAGCATTTT
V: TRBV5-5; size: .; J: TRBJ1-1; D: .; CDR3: CASSGWTWNTEAFF; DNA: TGTGCCAGCAGCGGCTGGACCTGGAACACTGAAGCTTTCTTT
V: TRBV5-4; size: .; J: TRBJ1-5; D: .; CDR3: CASSLKGGNQPQHF; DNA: TGTGCCAGCAGCTTGAAAGGGGGCAATCAGCCCCAGCATTTT
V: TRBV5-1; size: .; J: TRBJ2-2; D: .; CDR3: CASSGQGTGGVTGELFF; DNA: TGCGCCAGCAGCGGGCAGGGGACCGGCGGGGTAACCGGGGAGCTGTTTTTT
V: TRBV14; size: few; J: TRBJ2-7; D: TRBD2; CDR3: CASSQAREGEQYF; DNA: TGTGCCAGCAGCCAAGCCAGGGAGGGCGAGCAGTACTTC
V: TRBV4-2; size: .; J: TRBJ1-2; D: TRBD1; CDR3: CASSQVGQGFGYTF; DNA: TGTGCCAGCAGCCAAGTCGGACAGGGCTTTGGCTACACCTTC
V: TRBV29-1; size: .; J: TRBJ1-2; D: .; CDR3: CSVEEVTPLSGYTF; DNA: TGCAGCGTTGAAGAGGTTACTCCCCTCAGTGGCTACACCTTC
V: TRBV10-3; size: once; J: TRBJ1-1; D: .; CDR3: CAISGHKNTEAFF; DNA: TGTGCCATCAGTGGACATAAGAACACTGAAGCTTTCTTT
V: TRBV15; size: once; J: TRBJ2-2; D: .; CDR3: CATSRASRGTGELFF; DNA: TGTGCCACCAGCAGAGCGTCCCGGGGCACCGGGGAGCTGTTTTTT
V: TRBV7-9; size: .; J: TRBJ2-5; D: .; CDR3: CASSLQGKQETQYF; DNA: TGTGCCAGCAGCTTACAGGGGAAGCAAGAGACCCAGTACTTC
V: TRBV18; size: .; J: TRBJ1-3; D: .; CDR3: CASSPQTGPAGNTIYF; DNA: TGTGCCAGCTCACCACAAACAGGTCCTGCTGGAAACACCATATATTTT
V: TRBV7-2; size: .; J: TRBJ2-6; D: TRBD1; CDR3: CASSQRGQAGANVLTF; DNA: TGTGCCAGCAGCCAAAGAGGACAGGCTGGGGCCAACGTCCTGACTTTC
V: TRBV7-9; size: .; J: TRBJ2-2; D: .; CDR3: CASSFLGTSNTGELFF; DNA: TGTGCCAGCAGCTTCCTCGGGACATCGAACACCGGGGAGCTGTTTTTT
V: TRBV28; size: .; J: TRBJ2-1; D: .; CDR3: CASTGPNYNEQFF; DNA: TGTGCCAGCACAGGCCCGAACTACAATGAGCAGTTCTTC
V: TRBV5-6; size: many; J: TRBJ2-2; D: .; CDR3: CASTLLNTGELFF; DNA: TGTGCCAGCACCTTACTGAACACCGGGGAGCTGTTTTTT
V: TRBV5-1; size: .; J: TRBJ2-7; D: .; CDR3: CASSLRGTYEQYF; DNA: TGCGCCAGCAGCTTGAGGGGAACCTACGAGCAGTACTTC
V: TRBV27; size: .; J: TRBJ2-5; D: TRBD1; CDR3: CASRDPGQAETQYF; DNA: TGTGCCAGCAGAGATCCGGGACAGGCGGAGACCCAGTACTTC
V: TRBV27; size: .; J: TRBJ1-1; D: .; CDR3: CASSLFPGRTEAFF; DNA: TGTGCCAGCAGTTTATTCCCCGGAAGGACTGAAGCTTTCTTT
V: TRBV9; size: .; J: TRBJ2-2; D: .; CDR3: CASSVSGVTGELFF; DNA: TGTGCCAGCAGCGTATCCGGAGTTACCGGGGAGCTGTTTTTT
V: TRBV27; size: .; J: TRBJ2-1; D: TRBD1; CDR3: CASSPYDRGDYNEQFF; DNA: TGTGCCAGCAGTCCATACGACAGGGGGGACTACAATGAGCAGTTCTTC
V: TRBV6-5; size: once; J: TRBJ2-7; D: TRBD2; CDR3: CASSPLADVYREQYF; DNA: TGTGCCAGCAGTCCGCTAGCGGACGTCTATAGAGAGCAGTACTTC
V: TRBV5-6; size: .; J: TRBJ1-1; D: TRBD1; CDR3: CASSPKWYRDRNTEAFF; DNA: TGTGCCAGCAGCCCAAAATGGTACCGGGACAGAAACACTGAAGCTTTCTTT
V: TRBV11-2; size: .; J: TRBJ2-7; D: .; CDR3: CASSLASPYEQYF; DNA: TGTGCCAGCAGCTTAGCTTCACCCTACGAGCAGTACTTC
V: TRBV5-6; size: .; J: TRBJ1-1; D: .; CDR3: CASTPSTVGTEAFF; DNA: TGTGCCAGCACCCCATCGACAGTTGGGACTGAAGCTTTCTTT
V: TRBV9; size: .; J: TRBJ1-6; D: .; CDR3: CASSVSPDSSYNSPLHF; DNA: TGTGCCAGCAGCGTGAGTCCCGACAGCTCCTATAATTCACCCCTCCACTTT
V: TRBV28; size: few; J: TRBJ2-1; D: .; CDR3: CASSSGTLQGNEQFF; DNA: TGTGCCAGCAGTTCCGGGACTCTCCAAGGTAATGAGCAGTTCTTC
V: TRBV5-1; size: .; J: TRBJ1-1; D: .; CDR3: CASRRGDTEAFF; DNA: TGCGCCAGCAGGAGGGGGGACACTGAAGCTTTCTTT
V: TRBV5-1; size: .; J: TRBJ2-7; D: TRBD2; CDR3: CASSWREGTYEQYF; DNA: TGCGCCAGCAGCTGGCGGGAGGGCACCTACGAGCAGTACTTC
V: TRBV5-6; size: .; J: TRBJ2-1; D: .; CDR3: CASSMEPSSYNEQFF; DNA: TGTGCCAGCAGCATGGAGCCGAGCTCCTACAATGAGCAGTTCTTC
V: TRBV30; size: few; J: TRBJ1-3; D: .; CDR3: CAWSTNSGNTIYF; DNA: TGTGCCTGGAGCACAAACTCTGGAAACACCATATATTTT
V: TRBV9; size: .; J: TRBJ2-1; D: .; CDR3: CASSVGLLSSYNEQFF; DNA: TGTGCCAGCAGCGTAGGACTCCTTAGCTCCTACAATGAGCAGTTCTTC
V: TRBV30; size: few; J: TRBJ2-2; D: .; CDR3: CAWSAGHGELFF; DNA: TGTGCCTGGAGTGCGGGGCACGGGGAGCTGTTTTTT
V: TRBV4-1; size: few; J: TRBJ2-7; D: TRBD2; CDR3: CASSQDISGRYEQYF; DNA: TGCGCCAGCAGCCAAGATATTAGCGGGAGGTACGAGCAGTACTTC
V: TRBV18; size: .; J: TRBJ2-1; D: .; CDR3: CASSPRGAYNEQFF; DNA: TGTGCCAGCTCACCAAGAGGGGCCTACAATGAGCAGTTCTTC
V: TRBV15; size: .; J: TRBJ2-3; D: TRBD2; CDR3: CATRGLATDTQYF; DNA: TGTGCCACGCGAGGACTAGCGACAGATACGCAGTATTTT
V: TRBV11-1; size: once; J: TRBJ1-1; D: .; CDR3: CASSSRVVDTEAFF; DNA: TGTGCCAGCAGCTCAAGGGTGGTTGACACTGAAGCTTTCTTT
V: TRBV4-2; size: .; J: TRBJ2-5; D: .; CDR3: CASSQDWGRQETQYF; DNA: TGTGCCAGCAGCCAAGACTGGGGCAGACAAGAGACCCAGTACTTC
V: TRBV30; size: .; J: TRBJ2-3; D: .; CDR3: CAWSRLGVLLDTQYF; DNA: TGTGCCTGGAGTAGGCTGGGGGTCCTCCTTGATACGCAGTATTTT
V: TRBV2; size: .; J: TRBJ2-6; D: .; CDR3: CASSQTESGANVLTF; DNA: TGTGCCAGCAGTCAGACAGAATCTGGGGCCAACGTCCTGACTTTC
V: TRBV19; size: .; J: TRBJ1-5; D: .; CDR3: CASGDPGRISNQPQHF; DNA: TGTGCCAGTGGAGATCCGGGACGAATTAGCAATCAGCCCCAGCATTTT
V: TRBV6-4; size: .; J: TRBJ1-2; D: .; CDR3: CASNRRAGAGGYTF; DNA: TGTGCCAGCAATCGCCGAGCGGGGGCGGGCGGCTACACCTTC
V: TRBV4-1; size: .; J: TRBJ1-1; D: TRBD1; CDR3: CASSQSPPTSGTGTEAFF; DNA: TGCGCCAGCAGCCAGAGTCCGCCGACCTCCGGGACAGGCACTGAAGCTTTCTTT
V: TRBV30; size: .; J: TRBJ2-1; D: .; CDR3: CAWRGAVFYNEQFF; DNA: TGTGCCTGGAGGGGGGCGGTTTTCTACAATGAGCAGTTCTTC
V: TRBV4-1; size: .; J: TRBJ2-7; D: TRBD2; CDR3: CASSQQRTSGLYAYEQYF; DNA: TGCGCCAGCAGCCAGCAAAGGACTAGCGGGCTATATGCCTACGAGCAGTACTTC
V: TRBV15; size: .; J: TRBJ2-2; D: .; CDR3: CATSQSIIETPSTGELFF; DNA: TGTGCCACCAGCCAGTCAATTATCGAGACCCCGTCCACCGGGGAGCTGTTTTTT
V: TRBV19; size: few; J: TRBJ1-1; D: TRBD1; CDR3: CASSIGGQVEAFF; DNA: TGTGCCAGTAGTATTGGGGGACAGGTTGAAGCTTTCTTT
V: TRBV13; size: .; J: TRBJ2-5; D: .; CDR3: CASSHTGDLETQYF; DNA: TGTGCCAGCAGCCACACGGGGGATCTAGAGACCCAGTACTTC
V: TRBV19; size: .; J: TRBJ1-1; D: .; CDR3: CASSISPEGIYTEAFF; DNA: TGTGCCAGTAGTATTAGCCCTGAGGGAATTTACACTGAAGCTTTCTTT
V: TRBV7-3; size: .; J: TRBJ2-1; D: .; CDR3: CASSLNPVGEQFF; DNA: TGTGCCAGCAGCTTAAACCCGGTGGGTGAGCAGTTCTTC
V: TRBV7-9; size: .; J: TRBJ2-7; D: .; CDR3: CASSLHWGYEQYF; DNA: TGTGCCAGCAGCTTACATTGGGGGTACGAGCAGTACTTC
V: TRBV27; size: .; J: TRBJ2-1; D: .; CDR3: CASSPSRSSYNEQFF; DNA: TGTGCCAGCAGTCCCAGTAGGAGCTCCTACAATGAGCAGTTCTTC
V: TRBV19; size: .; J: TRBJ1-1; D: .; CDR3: CASSIPKKHSILNTEAFF; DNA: TGTGCCAGTAGTATTCCCAAGAAACATAGTATCTTGAACACTGAAGCTTTCTTT
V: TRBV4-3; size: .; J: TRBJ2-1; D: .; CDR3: CASSHGNHYSNEQFF; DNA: TGCGCCAGCAGCCACGGGAACCACTACAGTAATGAGCAGTTCTTC
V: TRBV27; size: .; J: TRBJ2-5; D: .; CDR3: CASSSFGPRETQYF; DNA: TGTGCCAGCAGTTCCTTCGGCCCCCGGGAGACCCAGTACTTC